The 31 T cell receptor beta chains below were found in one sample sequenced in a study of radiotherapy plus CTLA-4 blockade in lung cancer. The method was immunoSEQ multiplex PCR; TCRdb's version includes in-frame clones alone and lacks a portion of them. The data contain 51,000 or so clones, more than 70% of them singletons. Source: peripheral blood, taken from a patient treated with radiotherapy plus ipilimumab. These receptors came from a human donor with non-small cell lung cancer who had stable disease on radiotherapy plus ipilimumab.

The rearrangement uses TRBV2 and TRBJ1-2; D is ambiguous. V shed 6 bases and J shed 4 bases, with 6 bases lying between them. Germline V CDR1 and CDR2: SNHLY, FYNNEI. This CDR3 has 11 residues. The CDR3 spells CASRNFYGYTF. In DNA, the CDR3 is TGTGCCAGCAGGAACTTCTATGGCTACACCTTC.

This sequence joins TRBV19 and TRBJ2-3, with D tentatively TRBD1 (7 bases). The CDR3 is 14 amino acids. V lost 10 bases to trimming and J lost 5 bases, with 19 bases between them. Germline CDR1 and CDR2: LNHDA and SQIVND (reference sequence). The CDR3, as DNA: TGTGCCACCGGCAAGGGGGCGCGGGGAGATACGCAGTATTTT. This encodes CATGKGARGDTQYF. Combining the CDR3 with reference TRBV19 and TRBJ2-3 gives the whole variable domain DGGITQSPKYLFRKEGQNVTLSCEQNLNHDAMYWYRQDPGQGLRLIYYSQIVNDFQKGDIAEGYSVSREKKESFPLTVTSAQKNPTAFYLCATGKGARGDTQYFGPGTRLTVL.

The CDR3 nucleotides are TGTGCCAGCAGCCCCGGCGTAGGGCCTGGAAACACCATATATTTT. Protein: CASSPGVGPGNTIYF. The chain employs TRBV7-7 and TRBJ1-3; the D is unclear. V lost 5 bases, J lost 2 bases, and 13 bases lay in between. The CDR3 totals 15 residues. CDR1 SSHAT and CDR2 FNYEAQ come from the germline V gene (reference sequence).

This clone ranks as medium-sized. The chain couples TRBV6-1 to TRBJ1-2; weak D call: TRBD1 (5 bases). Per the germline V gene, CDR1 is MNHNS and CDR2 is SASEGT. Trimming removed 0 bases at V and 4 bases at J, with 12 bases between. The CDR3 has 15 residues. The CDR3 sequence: CASSEAGSQGYGYTF. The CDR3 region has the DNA TGTGCCAGCAGTGAAGCGGGCAGCCAGGGCTATGGCTACACCTTC.

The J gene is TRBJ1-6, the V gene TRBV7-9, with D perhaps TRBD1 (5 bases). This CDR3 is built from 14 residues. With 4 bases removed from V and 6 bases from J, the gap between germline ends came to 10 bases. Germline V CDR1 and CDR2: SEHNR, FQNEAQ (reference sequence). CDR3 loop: CASSSDTINSPLHF. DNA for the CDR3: TGTGCCAGCAGCTCGGACACAATTAATTCACCCCTCCACTTT.

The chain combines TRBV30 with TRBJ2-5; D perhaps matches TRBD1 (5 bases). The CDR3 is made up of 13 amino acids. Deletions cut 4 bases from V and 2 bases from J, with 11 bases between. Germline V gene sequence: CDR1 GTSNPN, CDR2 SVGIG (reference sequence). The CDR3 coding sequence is TGTGCCTGGAAGGGCAGGGCGCAAGAGACCCAGTACTTC. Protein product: CAWKGRAQETQYF. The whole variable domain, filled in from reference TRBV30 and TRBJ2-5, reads SQTIHQWPATLVQPVGSPLSLECTVEGTSNPNLYWYRQAAGRGLQLLFYSVGIGQISSEVPQNLSASRPQDRQFILSSKKLLLSDSGFYLCAWKGRAQETQYFGPGTRLLVL.

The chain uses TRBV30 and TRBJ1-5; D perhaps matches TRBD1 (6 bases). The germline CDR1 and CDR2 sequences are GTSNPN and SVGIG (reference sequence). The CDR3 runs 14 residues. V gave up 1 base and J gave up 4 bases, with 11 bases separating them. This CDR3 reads CAWSGTVSNQPQHF. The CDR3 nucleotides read TGTGCCTGGAGTGGGACAGTTTCGAATCAGCCCCAGCATTTT. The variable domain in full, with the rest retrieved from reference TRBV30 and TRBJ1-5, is SQTIHQWPATLVQPVGSPLSLECTVEGTSNPNLYWYRQAAGRGLQLLFYSVGIGQISSEVPQNLSASRPQDRQFILSSKKLLLSDSGFYLCAWSGTVSNQPQHFGDGTRLSIL.

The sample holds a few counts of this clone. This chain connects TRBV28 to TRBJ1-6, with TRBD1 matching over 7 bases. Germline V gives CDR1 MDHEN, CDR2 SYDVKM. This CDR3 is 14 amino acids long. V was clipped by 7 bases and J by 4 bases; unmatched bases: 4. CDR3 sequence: CASKLGQYNSPLHF. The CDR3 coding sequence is TGTGCCAGCAAATTGGGACAGTATAATTCACCCCTCCACTTT.

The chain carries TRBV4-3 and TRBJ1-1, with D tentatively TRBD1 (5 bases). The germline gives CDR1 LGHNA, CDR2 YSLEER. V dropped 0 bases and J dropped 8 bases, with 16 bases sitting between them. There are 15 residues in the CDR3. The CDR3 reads CASSQDPGAFNEAFF. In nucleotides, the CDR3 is TGCGCCAGCAGCCAAGATCCCGGGGCCTTCAACGAAGCTTTCTTT.

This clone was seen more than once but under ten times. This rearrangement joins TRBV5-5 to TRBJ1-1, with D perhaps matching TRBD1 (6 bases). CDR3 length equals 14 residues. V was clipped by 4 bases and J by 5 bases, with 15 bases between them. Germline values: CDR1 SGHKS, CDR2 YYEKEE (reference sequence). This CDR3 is CASSGRGRGTEAFF. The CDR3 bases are TGTGCCAGCAGCGGCCGGGGGCGGGGGACTGAAGCTTTCTTT.

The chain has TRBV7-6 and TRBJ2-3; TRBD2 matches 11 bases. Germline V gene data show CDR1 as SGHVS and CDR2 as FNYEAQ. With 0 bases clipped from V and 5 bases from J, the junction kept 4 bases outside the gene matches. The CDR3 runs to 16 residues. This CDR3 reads CASSLASGGAGDTQYF. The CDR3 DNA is TGTGCCAGCAGCTTAGCTAGCGGGGGGGCGGGAGATACGCAGTATTTT.

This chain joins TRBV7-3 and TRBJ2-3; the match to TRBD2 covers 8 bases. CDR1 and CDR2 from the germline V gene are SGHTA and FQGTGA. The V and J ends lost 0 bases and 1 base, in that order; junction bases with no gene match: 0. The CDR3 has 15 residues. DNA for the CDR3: TGTGCCAGCAGCTTAACAGCGGGGGGCACAGATACGCAGTATTTT. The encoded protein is CASSLTAGGTDTQYF.

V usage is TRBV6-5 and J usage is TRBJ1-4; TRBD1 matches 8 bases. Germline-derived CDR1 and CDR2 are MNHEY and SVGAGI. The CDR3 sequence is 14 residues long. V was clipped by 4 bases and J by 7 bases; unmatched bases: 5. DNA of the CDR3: TGTGCCAGCAGTTCACTGACAGGGGTTGAAAAACTGTTTTTT. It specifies CASSSLTGVEKLFF.

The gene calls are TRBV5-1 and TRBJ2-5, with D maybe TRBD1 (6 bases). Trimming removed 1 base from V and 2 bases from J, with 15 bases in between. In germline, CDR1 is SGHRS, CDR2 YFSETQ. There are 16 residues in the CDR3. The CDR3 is CASSLIVGAKQETQYF. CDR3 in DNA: TGCGCCAGCAGCTTGATCGTGGGGGCCAAACAAGAGACCCAGTACTTC. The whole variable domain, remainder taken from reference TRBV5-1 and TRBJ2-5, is KAGVTQTPRYLIKTRGQQVTLSCSPISGHRSVSWYQQTPGQGLQFLFEYFSETQRNKGNFPGRFSGRQFSNSRSEMNVSTLELGDSALYLCASSLIVGAKQETQYFGPGTRLLVL.

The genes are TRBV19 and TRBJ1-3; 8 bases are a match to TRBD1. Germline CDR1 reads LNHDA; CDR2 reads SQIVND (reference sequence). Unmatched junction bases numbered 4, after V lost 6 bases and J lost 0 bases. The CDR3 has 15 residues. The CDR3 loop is CASRATGGSGNTIYF. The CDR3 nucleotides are TGTGCCAGTAGGGCCACAGGGGGCTCTGGAAACACCATATATTTT.

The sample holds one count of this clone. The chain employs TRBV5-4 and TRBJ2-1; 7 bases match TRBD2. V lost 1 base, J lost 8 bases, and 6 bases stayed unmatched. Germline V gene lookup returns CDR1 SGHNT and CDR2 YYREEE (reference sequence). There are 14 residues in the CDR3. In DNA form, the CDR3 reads TGTGCCAGCAGCTTGAGCGGGAATAGTGATGAGCAGTTCTTC. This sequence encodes CASSLSGNSDEQFF.

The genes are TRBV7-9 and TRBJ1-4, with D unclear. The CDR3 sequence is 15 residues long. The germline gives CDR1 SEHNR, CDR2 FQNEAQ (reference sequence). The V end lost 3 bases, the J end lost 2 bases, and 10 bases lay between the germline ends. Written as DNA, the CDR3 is TGTGCCAGCAGCTTCCCGGTTGCGACTAATGAAAAACTGTTTTTT. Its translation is CASSFPVATNEKLFF.

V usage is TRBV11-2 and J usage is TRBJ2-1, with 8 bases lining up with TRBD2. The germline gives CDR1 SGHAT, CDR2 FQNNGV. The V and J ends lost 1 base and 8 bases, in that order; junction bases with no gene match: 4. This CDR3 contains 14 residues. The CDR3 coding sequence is TGTGCCAGCAGCTTAGCGGGGGGGCCCGATGAGCAGTTCTTC. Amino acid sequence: CASSLAGGPDEQFF.

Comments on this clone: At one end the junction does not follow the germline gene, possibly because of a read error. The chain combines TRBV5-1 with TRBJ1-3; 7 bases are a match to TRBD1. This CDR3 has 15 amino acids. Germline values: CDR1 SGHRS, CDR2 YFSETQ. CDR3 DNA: TGCGCCAGCAGCCCGGGGGACAGTTTTGGAGACACCATATATTTT. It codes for CASSPGDSFGDTIYF. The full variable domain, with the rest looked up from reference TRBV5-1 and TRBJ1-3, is KAGVTQTPRYLIKTRGQQVTLSCSPISGHRSVSWYQQTPGQGLQFLFEYFSETQRNKGNFPGRFSGRQFSNSRSEMNVSTLELGDSALYLCASSPGDSFGDTIYFGEGSWLTVV.

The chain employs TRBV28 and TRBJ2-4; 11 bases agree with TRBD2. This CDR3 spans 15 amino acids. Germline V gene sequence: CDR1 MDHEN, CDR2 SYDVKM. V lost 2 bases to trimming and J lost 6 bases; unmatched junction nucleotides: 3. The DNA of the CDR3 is TGTGCCAGCAGTTTACTAGCGGGGGGTGGAAACATTCAGTACTTC. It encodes CASSLLAGGGNIQYF. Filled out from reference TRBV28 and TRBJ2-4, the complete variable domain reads DVKVTQSSRYLVKRTGEKVFLECVQDMDHENMFWYRQDPGLGLRLIYFSYDVKMKEKGDIPEGYSVSREKKERFSLILESASTNQTSMYLCASSLLAGGGNIQYFGAGTRLSVL.

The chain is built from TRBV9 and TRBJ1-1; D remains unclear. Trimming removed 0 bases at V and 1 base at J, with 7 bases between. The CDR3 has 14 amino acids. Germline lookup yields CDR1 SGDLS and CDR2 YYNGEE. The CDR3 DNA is TGTGCCAGCAGCGTAGTCCCCAAGAACACTGAAGCTTTCTTT. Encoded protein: CASSVVPKNTEAFF.

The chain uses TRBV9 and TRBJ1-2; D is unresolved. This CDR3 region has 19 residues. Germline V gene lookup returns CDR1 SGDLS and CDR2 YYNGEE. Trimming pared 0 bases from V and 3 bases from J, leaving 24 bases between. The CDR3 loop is CASSVEPGSGVGSYYGYTF. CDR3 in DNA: TGTGCCAGCAGCGTAGAGCCCGGTTCGGGAGTGGGAAGTTACTATGGCTACACCTTC.

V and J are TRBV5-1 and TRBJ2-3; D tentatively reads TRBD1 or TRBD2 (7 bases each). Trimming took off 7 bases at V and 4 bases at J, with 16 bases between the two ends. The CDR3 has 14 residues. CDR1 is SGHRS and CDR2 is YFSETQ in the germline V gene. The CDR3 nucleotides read TGCGCCAGCGGGGGAGGGGGCTGGGCAGATACGCAGTATTTT. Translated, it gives CASGGGGWADTQYF.

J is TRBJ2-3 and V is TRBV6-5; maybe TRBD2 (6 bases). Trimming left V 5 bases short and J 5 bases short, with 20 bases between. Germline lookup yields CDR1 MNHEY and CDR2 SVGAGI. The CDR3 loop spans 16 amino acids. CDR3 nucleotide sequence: TGTGCCAGCAGTAACTTTTGGCGGAGGGTAGGAGATACGCAGTATTTT. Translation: CASSNFWRRVGDTQYF.

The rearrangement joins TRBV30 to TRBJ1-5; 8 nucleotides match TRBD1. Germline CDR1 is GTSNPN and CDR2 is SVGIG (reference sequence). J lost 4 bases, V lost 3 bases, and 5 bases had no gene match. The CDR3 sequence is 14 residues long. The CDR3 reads CAWRTQGANQPQHF. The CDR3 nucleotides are TGTGCCTGGAGGACCCAGGGGGCGAATCAGCCCCAGCATTTT.

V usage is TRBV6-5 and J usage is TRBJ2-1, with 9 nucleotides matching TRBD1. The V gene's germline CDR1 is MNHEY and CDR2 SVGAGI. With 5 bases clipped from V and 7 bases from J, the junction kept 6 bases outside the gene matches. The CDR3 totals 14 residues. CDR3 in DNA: TGTGCCAGCAGTCTCGGGACAGGGTTAAATGAGCAGTTCTTC. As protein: CASSLGTGLNEQFF.

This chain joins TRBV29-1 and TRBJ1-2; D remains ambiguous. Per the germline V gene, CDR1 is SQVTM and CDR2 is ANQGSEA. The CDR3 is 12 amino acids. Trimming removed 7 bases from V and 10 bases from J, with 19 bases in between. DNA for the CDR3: TGCAGCGCTGTAGGGCAGCGTATCGACTACACCTTC. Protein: CSAVGQRIDYTF.

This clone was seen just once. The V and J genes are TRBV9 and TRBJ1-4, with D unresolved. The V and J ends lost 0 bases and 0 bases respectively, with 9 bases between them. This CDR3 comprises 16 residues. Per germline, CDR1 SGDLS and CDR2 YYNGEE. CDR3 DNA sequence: TGTGCCAGCAGCGTAGAGGGCAGCTCAACTAATGAAAAACTGTTTTTT. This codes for CASSVEGSSTNEKLFF.

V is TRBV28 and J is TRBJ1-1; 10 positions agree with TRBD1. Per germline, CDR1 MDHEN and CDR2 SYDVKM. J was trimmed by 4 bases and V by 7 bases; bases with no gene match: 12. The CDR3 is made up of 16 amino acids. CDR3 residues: CASTIWGRTGGTEAFF. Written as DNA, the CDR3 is TGTGCCAGCACTATTTGGGGCAGGACAGGGGGCACTGAAGCTTTCTTT.

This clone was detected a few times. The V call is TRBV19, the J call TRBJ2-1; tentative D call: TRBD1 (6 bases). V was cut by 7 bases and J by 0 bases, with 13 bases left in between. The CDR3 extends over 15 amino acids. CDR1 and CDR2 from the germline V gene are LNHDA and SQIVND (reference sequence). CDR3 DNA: TGTGCCAGTAACCAACAGGGATTCTCCTACAATGAGCAGTTCTTC. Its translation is CASNQQGFSYNEQFF. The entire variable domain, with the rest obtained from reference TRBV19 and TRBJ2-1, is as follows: DGGITQSPKYLFRKEGQNVTLSCEQNLNHDAMYWYRQDPGQGLRLIYYSQIVNDFQKGDIAEGYSVSREKKESFPLTVTSAQKNPTAFYLCASNQQGFSYNEQFFGPGTRLTVL.

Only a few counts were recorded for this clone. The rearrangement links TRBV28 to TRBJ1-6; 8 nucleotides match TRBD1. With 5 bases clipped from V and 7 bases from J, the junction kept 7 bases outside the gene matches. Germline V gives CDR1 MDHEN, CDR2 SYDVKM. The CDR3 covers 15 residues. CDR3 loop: CASSDSTGDNSPLHF. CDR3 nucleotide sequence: TGTGCCAGCAGTGACTCGACAGGGGACAATTCACCCCTCCACTTT.